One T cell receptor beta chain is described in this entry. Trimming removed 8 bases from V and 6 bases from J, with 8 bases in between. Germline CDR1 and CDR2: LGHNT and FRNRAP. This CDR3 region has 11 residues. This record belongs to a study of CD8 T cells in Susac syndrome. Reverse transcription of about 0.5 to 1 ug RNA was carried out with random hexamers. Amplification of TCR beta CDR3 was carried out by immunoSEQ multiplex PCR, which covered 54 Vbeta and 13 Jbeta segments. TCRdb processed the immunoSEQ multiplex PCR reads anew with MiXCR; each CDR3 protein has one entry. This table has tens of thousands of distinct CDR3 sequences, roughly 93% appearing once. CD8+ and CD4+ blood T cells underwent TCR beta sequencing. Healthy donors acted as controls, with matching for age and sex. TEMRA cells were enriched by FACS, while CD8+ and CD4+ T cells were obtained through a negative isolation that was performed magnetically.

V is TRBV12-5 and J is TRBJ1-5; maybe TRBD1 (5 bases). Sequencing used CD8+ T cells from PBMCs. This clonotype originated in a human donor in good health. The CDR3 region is CASPGGQPQHF. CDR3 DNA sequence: TGTGCTAGTCCCGGGGGTCAGCCCCAGCATTTT.